A selection of T cell receptor beta chains follows, all from one sample in a study of shared clonotypes between healthy human individuals. Produced via immunoSEQ multiplex PCR; TCRdb's table is partial and in-frame only. The data contain around 1.4 million clones, approximately 98.5% of them singletons. The sequenced sample consisted of naive CD4+ T cells sorted from blood. These TCRs come from a man aged 25-45 years in good health. Each CDR3 is given with its conserved first and last residue. The order of the fields is V gene, D gene, clone size, J gene, CDR3 protein, CDR3 DNA. The D gene is left open where the match is weak. Where a row states a size, it is once, few, many or the class of an expanded clone; other rows omit it.

v_gene: TRBV18; d_gene: NA; abundance: NA; j_gene: TRBJ2-3; CDR3aa: CASSRPGTSTDTQYF; CDR3nt: TGTGCCAGCTCACGACCAGGGACTAGCACAGATACGCAGTATTTT
v_gene: TRBV18; d_gene: NA; abundance: once; j_gene: TRBJ2-1; CDR3aa: CASREVYNEQFF; CDR3nt: TGTGCCAGCCGTGAGGTCTACAATGAGCAGTTCTTC
v_gene: TRBV6-4; d_gene: NA; abundance: NA; j_gene: TRBJ1-5; CDR3aa: CASRGYSNQPQHF; CDR3nt: TGTGCCAGCAGGGGTTATAGCAATCAGCCCCAGCATTTT
v_gene: TRBV19; d_gene: NA; abundance: once; j_gene: TRBJ1-5; CDR3aa: CASSTGFGSNQPQHF; CDR3nt: TGTGCCAGTAGTACAGGGTTTGGAAGCAATCAGCCCCAGCATTTT
v_gene: TRBV18; d_gene: NA; abundance: NA; j_gene: TRBJ2-7; CDR3aa: CASSPREAGYSEQYF; CDR3nt: TGTGCCAGCTCACCAAGAGAGGCAGGGTACTCCGAGCAGTACTTC
v_gene: TRBV28; d_gene: TRBD1; abundance: NA; j_gene: TRBJ1-2; CDR3aa: CASSFATGGLYGYTF; CDR3nt: TGTGCCAGCAGTTTTGCAACAGGGGGCCTCTATGGCTACACCTTC
v_gene: TRBV7-9; d_gene: NA; abundance: NA; j_gene: TRBJ1-5; CDR3aa: CASSLYPPRGEHQPQHF; CDR3nt: TGTGCCAGCAGCTTATACCCCCCCCGGGGAGAGCATCAGCCCCAGCATTTT
v_gene: TRBV9; d_gene: TRBD2; abundance: once; j_gene: TRBJ2-1; CDR3aa: CASSELAGGPNEQFF; CDR3nt: TGTGCCAGCAGCGAACTAGCGGGAGGGCCCAATGAGCAGTTCTTC
v_gene: TRBV9; d_gene: NA; abundance: NA; j_gene: TRBJ2-7; CDR3aa: CASSVGIGETYEQYF; CDR3nt: TGTGCCAGCAGCGTAGGGATCGGGGAGACCTACGAGCAGTACTTC
v_gene: TRBV30; d_gene: NA; abundance: once; j_gene: TRBJ2-1; CDR3aa: CALGRSGEQFF; CDR3nt: TGTGCCTTGGGGAGGAGCGGTGAGCAGTTCTTC
v_gene: TRBV6-6; d_gene: NA; abundance: NA; j_gene: TRBJ2-4; CDR3aa: CASSYGAQNAKNIQYF; CDR3nt: TGTGCCAGCAGTTACGGGGCCCAGAATGCCAAAAACATTCAGTACTTC
v_gene: TRBV5-1; d_gene: NA; abundance: NA; j_gene: TRBJ2-1; CDR3aa: CASSLAGRQDNEQFF; CDR3nt: TGCGCCAGCAGCTTGGCCGGACGACAAGACAATGAGCAGTTCTTC
v_gene: TRBV5-6; d_gene: TRBD1; abundance: NA; j_gene: TRBJ2-2; CDR3aa: CASSFQGQGEITGELFF; CDR3nt: TGTGCCAGCAGCTTCCAGGGACAGGGGGAGATAACCGGGGAGCTGTTTTTT
v_gene: TRBV11-2; d_gene: NA; abundance: NA; j_gene: TRBJ2-4; CDR3aa: CASSLTTASGLGGNIQYF; CDR3nt: TGTGCCAGCAGCTTAACGACGGCAAGCGGGTTAGGAGGAAACATTCAGTACTTC
v_gene: TRBV28; d_gene: TRBD1; abundance: NA; j_gene: TRBJ2-7; CDR3aa: CASSLQTGGASMTSYEQYF; CDR3nt: TGTGCCAGCAGTTTACAGACAGGGGGCGCCTCGATGACCTCCTACGAGCAGTACTTC
v_gene: TRBV7-9; d_gene: NA; abundance: once; j_gene: TRBJ2-7; CDR3aa: CASSPSAEVAEQYF; CDR3nt: TGTGCCAGCAGCCCGTCCGCGGAGGTAGCCGAGCAGTACTTC
v_gene: TRBV5-1; d_gene: NA; abundance: NA; j_gene: TRBJ2-2; CDR3aa: CASSLIPATGELFF; CDR3nt: TGCGCCAGCAGCTTGATACCAGCCACCGGGGAGCTGTTTTTT
v_gene: TRBV7-7; d_gene: TRBD1; abundance: NA; j_gene: TRBJ2-7; CDR3aa: CASSLGQGGEQYF; CDR3nt: TGTGCCAGCAGCTTAGGACAGGGTGGCGAGCAGTACTTC
v_gene: TRBV10-2; d_gene: TRBD2; abundance: NA; j_gene: TRBJ2-7; CDR3aa: CASSPLAGGPEQYF; CDR3nt: TGCGCCAGCAGCCCACTAGCGGGAGGGCCCGAGCAGTACTTC
v_gene: TRBV5-1; d_gene: TRBD1; abundance: NA; j_gene: TRBJ1-2; CDR3aa: CASSLDGQGVDGYTF; CDR3nt: TGCGCCAGCAGCTTGGACGGACAGGGGGTGGATGGCTACACCTTC
v_gene: TRBV6-6; d_gene: NA; abundance: NA; j_gene: TRBJ2-2; CDR3aa: CASTYPSGTNTGELFF; CDR3nt: TGTGCCAGCACATATCCGTCGGGTACTAACACCGGGGAGCTGTTTTTT
v_gene: TRBV19; d_gene: TRBD2; abundance: NA; j_gene: TRBJ2-7; CDR3aa: CASTLGSGRPYEQYF; CDR3nt: TGTGCCAGTACCCTGGGTAGCGGGAGGCCCTACGAGCAGTACTTC
v_gene: TRBV2; d_gene: NA; abundance: NA; j_gene: TRBJ2-7; CDR3aa: CASSRDISYEQYF; CDR3nt: TGTGCCAGCAGCCGGGACATTTCCTACGAGCAGTACTTC
v_gene: TRBV7-9; d_gene: NA; abundance: NA; j_gene: TRBJ1-5; CDR3aa: CASSLEVSQPQHF; CDR3nt: TGTGCCAGCAGCTTAGAGGTCAGTCAGCCCCAGCATTTT
v_gene: TRBV7-2; d_gene: NA; abundance: NA; j_gene: TRBJ2-2; CDR3aa: CASTQGWGAIPGELFF; CDR3nt: TGTGCCAGCACCCAAGGTTGGGGCGCTATTCCCGGGGAGCTGTTTTTT
v_gene: TRBV9; d_gene: TRBD1; abundance: NA; j_gene: TRBJ2-7; CDR3aa: CASSESGGPSYEQYF; CDR3nt: TGTGCCAGCAGCGAGTCAGGGGGCCCTTCCTACGAGCAGTACTTC
v_gene: TRBV28; d_gene: NA; abundance: NA; j_gene: TRBJ2-7; CDR3aa: CASSTLLRKSYEQYF; CDR3nt: TGTGCCAGCAGTACCCTACTACGCAAATCCTACGAGCAGTACTTC
v_gene: TRBV5-1; d_gene: TRBD2; abundance: NA; j_gene: TRBJ2-2; CDR3aa: CASRRGTSSPNTGELFF; CDR3nt: TGCGCCAGCAGACGCGGGACTAGTAGCCCGAACACCGGGGAGCTGTTTTTT
v_gene: TRBV5-1; d_gene: NA; abundance: NA; j_gene: TRBJ2-7; CDR3aa: CASSLYQHFYEQYF; CDR3nt: TGCGCCAGCAGCTTGTACCAGCACTTCTACGAGCAGTACTTC
v_gene: TRBV2; d_gene: NA; abundance: NA; j_gene: TRBJ2-2; CDR3aa: CAILAQYTGELFF; CDR3nt: TGTGCCATTCTAGCGCAGTACACCGGGGAGCTGTTTTTT
v_gene: TRBV18; d_gene: NA; abundance: NA; j_gene: TRBJ2-1; CDR3aa: CASSPPVQGKDEQFF; CDR3nt: TGTGCCAGCTCACCACCAGTCCAGGGTAAGGATGAGCAGTTCTTC
v_gene: TRBV7-2; d_gene: NA; abundance: NA; j_gene: TRBJ2-1; CDR3aa: CASSLVRESGQFF; CDR3nt: TGTGCCAGCAGCTTAGTCCGGGAATCTGGGCAGTTCTTC
v_gene: TRBV23-1; d_gene: NA; abundance: NA; j_gene: TRBJ1-1; CDR3aa: CASSRRRVGTEAFF; CDR3nt: TGCGCCAGCAGTCGCCGTAGGGTCGGGACTGAAGCTTTCTTT
v_gene: TRBV11-1; d_gene: NA; abundance: NA; j_gene: TRBJ2-1; CDR3aa: CASSLGRFEGGQFF; CDR3nt: TGTGCCAGCAGCTTAGGGAGATTTGAGGGTGGGCAGTTCTTC
v_gene: TRBV7-2; d_gene: NA; abundance: NA; j_gene: TRBJ2-3; CDR3aa: CASSLERADTQYF; CDR3nt: TGTGCCAGCAGCTTAGAAAGGGCAGATACGCAGTATTTT
v_gene: TRBV11-3; d_gene: NA; abundance: NA; j_gene: TRBJ1-1; CDR3aa: CASSPGGVRNTEAFF; CDR3nt: TGTGCCAGCAGCCCCGGGGGCGTGAGAAACACTGAAGCTTTCTTT
v_gene: TRBV5-1; d_gene: TRBD1; abundance: NA; j_gene: TRBJ1-3; CDR3aa: CASSYTGTGFGNTIYF; CDR3nt: TGCGCCAGCAGTTACACCGGGACAGGGTTTGGAAACACCATATATTTT
v_gene: TRBV5-1; d_gene: NA; abundance: NA; j_gene: TRBJ1-4; CDR3aa: CASRHTGTTNEKLFF; CDR3nt: TGCGCCAGCAGACATACAGGAACGACTAATGAAAAACTGTTTTTT
v_gene: TRBV25-1; d_gene: TRBD2; abundance: NA; j_gene: TRBJ2-5; CDR3aa: CASSPTGGRVETQYF; CDR3nt: TGTGCCAGCAGCCCGACGGGCGGGAGGGTAGAGACCCAGTACTTC
v_gene: TRBV28; d_gene: TRBD2; abundance: NA; j_gene: TRBJ2-7; CDR3aa: CASITSGSVYEQYF; CDR3nt: TGTGCCAGCATCACTAGCGGGAGCGTCTACGAGCAGTACTTC
v_gene: TRBV2; d_gene: TRBD1; abundance: once; j_gene: TRBJ2-1; CDR3aa: CASSRQGAGDEQFF; CDR3nt: TGTGCCAGCAGTAGACAGGGGGCTGGGGATGAGCAGTTCTTC
v_gene: TRBV11-2; d_gene: TRBD1; abundance: NA; j_gene: TRBJ2-7; CDR3aa: CASSLDGQVYEQYF; CDR3nt: TGTGCCAGCAGCTTAGATGGACAGGTCTACGAGCAGTACTTC
v_gene: TRBV18; d_gene: NA; abundance: NA; j_gene: TRBJ1-2; CDR3aa: CASSPSRTYGYGYTF; CDR3nt: TGTGCCAGCTCACCGTCGAGGACTTACGGCTATGGCTACACCTTC
v_gene: TRBV28; d_gene: NA; abundance: NA; j_gene: TRBJ2-5; CDR3aa: CASSPPTGRLGPQYF; CDR3nt: TGTGCCAGCAGTCCTCCGACAGGACGTCTCGGGCCCCAGTACTTC
v_gene: TRBV5-4; d_gene: NA; abundance: NA; j_gene: TRBJ2-2; CDR3aa: CASSLGIDPNTGELFF; CDR3nt: TGTGCCAGCAGCCTCGGGATCGACCCGAACACCGGGGAGCTGTTTTTT
v_gene: TRBV5-4; d_gene: NA; abundance: NA; j_gene: TRBJ2-5; CDR3aa: CASSNGASTQETQYF; CDR3nt: TGTGCCAGCAGTAACGGAGCTTCCACTCAAGAGACCCAGTACTTC
v_gene: TRBV14; d_gene: NA; abundance: NA; j_gene: TRBJ1-2; CDR3aa: CASSQDRRDRDLPNYGYTF; CDR3nt: TGTGCCAGCAGCCAAGATCGTAGAGACAGAGACTTACCCAACTATGGCTACACCTTC
v_gene: TRBV28; d_gene: NA; abundance: NA; j_gene: TRBJ2-7; CDR3aa: CASSLSFYEQYF; CDR3nt: TGTGCCAGCAGTTTGTCATTCTACGAGCAGTACTTC
v_gene: TRBV9; d_gene: TRBD1; abundance: NA; j_gene: TRBJ1-3; CDR3aa: CASSEGQGFNTIYF; CDR3nt: TGTGCCAGCAGCGAGGGACAGGGGTTTAACACCATATATTTT
v_gene: TRBV7-8; d_gene: NA; abundance: NA; j_gene: TRBJ2-5; CDR3aa: CASSLGARQGGWETQYF; CDR3nt: TGTGCCAGCAGCTTAGGGGCCCGGCAGGGTGGATGGGAGACCCAGTACTTC
v_gene: TRBV11-3; d_gene: NA; abundance: NA; j_gene: TRBJ2-3; CDR3aa: CASSLSASTDTQYF; CDR3nt: TGTGCCAGCAGCTTAAGCGCGAGCACAGATACGCAGTATTTT
v_gene: TRBV5-4; d_gene: NA; abundance: NA; j_gene: TRBJ2-7; CDR3aa: CASSDRGAGEYEQYF; CDR3nt: TGTGCCAGCAGTGACCGGGGGGCGGGAGAATACGAGCAGTACTTC
v_gene: TRBV6-6; d_gene: TRBD1; abundance: NA; j_gene: TRBJ2-7; CDR3aa: CASRAGTGGSYEQYF; CDR3nt: TGTGCCAGCAGAGCCGGGACAGGGGGCTCCTACGAGCAGTACTTC
v_gene: TRBV15; d_gene: NA; abundance: once; j_gene: TRBJ1-4; CDR3aa: CATSGAGTPEKLFF; CDR3nt: TGTGCCACCAGCGGCGCGGGGACACCTGAAAAACTGTTTTTT
v_gene: TRBV5-1; d_gene: NA; abundance: NA; j_gene: TRBJ2-2; CDR3aa: CASSPEGPGQTNTGELFF; CDR3nt: TGCGCCAGCAGCCCGGAGGGGCCGGGACAGACGAACACCGGGGAGCTGTTTTTT
v_gene: TRBV5-8; d_gene: TRBD1; abundance: once; j_gene: TRBJ2-7; CDR3aa: CASSLGDRDYEQYF; CDR3nt: TGTGCCAGCAGCTTGGGGGACAGGGACTACGAGCAGTACTTC
v_gene: TRBV19; d_gene: NA; abundance: NA; j_gene: TRBJ2-7; CDR3aa: CASSIGADGSYEQYF; CDR3nt: TGTGCCAGTAGTATTGGGGCAGACGGATCCTACGAGCAGTACTTC